By share, the clone carrying this T cell receptor beta chain counts as hyperexpanded. Its antigen is as yet unknown. Proliferating CFSE-low MLR cells were sequenced to define alloreactive TCRbeta sequences. The sample belongs to a study of T cell clones after liver transplantation. This CDR3 is 15 amino acids long. J gave up 3 bases and V 0 bases, and 1 base lay outside the gene matches. Germline lookup yields CDR1 MNHNY and CDR2 SVGAGI (reference sequence). Sequenced by immunoSEQ multiplex PCR; TCRdb stores in-frame clones only, minus some. The sample table sets out more than 50 clones. This chain connects TRBV6-6 to TRBJ2-4; 8 nucleotides match TRBD2. The receptor's source is a human patient who received a liver transplant. Some T cells may be supplied by the graft donor. The sequenced sample was CD4+ T cells from cultured PBMCs. The CDR3 DNA reads as TGTGCCAGCAGTTACTCCGGGGGGGACAAAAACATTCAGTACTTC. Translation gives CASSYSGGDKNIQYF.